This T cell receptor (beta chain) was retrieved from a study of tissue T cells after allogeneic stem cell transplantation. As regards this clone: Its antigen is still unknown.

Study-wide results and caveats: Which tissue TCRs were alloreactive or antigen-specific was not determined. Some clones might be persisting host cells.

This table comes from immunoSEQ multiplex PCR, and its TCRdb copy is limited to in-frame clones, with some not included. The table lists about 5,400 clones, 60% to 85% of them singletons. The CDR3 extends over 18 amino acids. V lost 5 bases and J lost 3, with 25 bases in between. The germline V gene encodes CDR1 LNHDA and CDR2 SQIVND (reference sequence). This rearrangement joins TRBV19 to TRBJ1-1, with D maybe TRBD1 (5 bases). Sequenced here: blood, sampled before transplantation. The source of this sequence is a man aged 40-75 years who later had graft-versus-host disease after an allogeneic stem cell transplant. CDR3 sequence reads: CASSPPGTLTGGYTEAFF. The CDR3 DNA is TGTGCCAGTAGTCCCCCCGGGACTCTTACCGGAGGGTACACTGAAGCTTTCTTT.